The 32 T cell receptor beta chains presented below share a single source sample, sequenced in a study of cytomegalovirus exposure and HLA in healthy donors. PCR employed 60 Vbeta and 13 Jbeta primers. Profiling relied on immunoSEQ multiplex PCR, and the TCRdb table lists in-frame clones only, not all of them. The top ten hold roughly 1% of the sample, which has a few hundred thousand clones, around nine tenths seen once. Sequencing input: PBMCs. The receptors stem from a woman aged 18-30 years in good health and CMV-seronegative.

The J gene is TRBJ2-3, the V gene TRBV4-1; maybe TRBD2 (5 bases). Trimming pared 0 bases from V and 0 bases from J, leaving 7 bases between. The CDR3 is made up of 15 amino acids. The germline gives CDR1 MGHRA, CDR2 YSYEKL. CDR3 sequence reads: CASSQDGGSTDTQYF. The CDR3 nucleotides are TGCGCCAGCAGCCAAGATGGCGGGAGCACAGATACGCAGTATTTT.

The chain joins TRBV11-2 to TRBJ2-1; TRBD2 is a possible D gene (5 bases). Trimming removed 1 base at V and 6 bases at J, with 16 bases between. This CDR3 is built from 16 residues. From germline, CDR1 is SGHAT and CDR2 FQNNGV. In DNA, the CDR3 is TGTGCCAGCAGCTTAGGCACCGACTACCGGGCCAATGAGCAGTTCTTC. Translation: CASSLGTDYRANEQFF. The full variable domain, rest sourced from reference TRBV11-2 and TRBJ2-1, is EAGVAQSPRYKIIEKRQSVAFWCNPISGHATLYWYQQILGQGPKLLIQFQNNGVVDDSQLPKDRFSAERLKGVDSTLKIQPAKLEDSAVYLCASSLGTDYRANEQFFGPGTRLTVL.

The chain recombines TRBV6-5 with TRBJ1-2; D possibly corresponds to TRBD1 (5 bases). Between the trimmed V and J ends, which lost 0 bases and 5 bases, there was a span of 13 bases. This CDR3 has 15 residues. The germline V gene has CDR1 MNHEY and CDR2 SVGAGI. The CDR3: CASSYSYLGGYGYTF. The CDR3 DNA follows: TGTGCCAGCAGTTACTCGTACCTCGGGGGATATGGCTACACCTTC.

The chain carries TRBV5-1 and TRBJ2-5; 8 positions agree with TRBD2. Germline trimming cut 5 bases from V and 4 bases from J; bases unmatched to any gene: 4. The germline V gene encodes CDR1 SGHRS and CDR2 YFSETQ. This CDR3 comprises 13 residues. DNA of the CDR3: TGCGCCAGCAGACGGGGGGGTGGAGAGACCCAGTACTTC. Its translation: CASRRGGGETQYF.

The chain recombines TRBV10-3 with TRBJ2-2; 11 nucleotides align to TRBD2. The germline CDR1 and CDR2 sequences are ENHRY and SYGVKD. The trim removed 8 bases at V and 8 bases at J, leaving 7 bases unmatched. The CDR3 totals 14 residues. The CDR3 DNA is TGTGCCATCGGTAGCGGGGGGGCCGATGGGGAGCTGTTTTTT. This encodes CAIGSGGADGELFF.

This clone appeared a single time. V is TRBV29-1 and J is TRBJ2-7; 9 positions match TRBD1. Trimming removed 5 bases from V and 2 bases from J; junction bases left unmatched: 7. The germline V gene encodes CDR1 SQVTM and CDR2 ANQGSEA. The CDR3 totals 14 residues. CDR3 protein: CSVSPGQGPYEQYF. CDR3 nucleotides: TGCAGCGTTTCCCCGGGACAGGGTCCCTACGAGCAGTACTTC.

This sequence joins TRBV11-1 and TRBJ2-3; tentatively, D is TRBD2 (6 bases). The length of the CDR3 is 16 residues. Trimming shortened V by 3 bases and J by 3 bases, and 16 bases separated the two germline ends. Germline V gives CDR1 SGHAT, CDR2 FQDESV (reference sequence). CDR3 coding DNA: TGTGCCAGCAGCTTCTTAGCGGTAGGGTCGACAGATACGCAGTATTTT. It encodes CASSFLAVGSTDTQYF.

CDR3 in amino acids: CATSRGDRTEDGYTF. CDR3 nucleotide sequence: TGTGCCACCAGCAGAGGTGACAGGACAGAGGATGGCTACACCTTC. This chain links TRBV15 with TRBJ1-2, with D possibly being TRBD1 (6 bases). V was pared by 1 base and J by 6 bases, with 15 bases between. The CDR3 spans 15 residues. The V gene's germline CDR1 is LNHNV and CDR2 YYDKDF (reference sequence).

The CDR3: CASGSGAGAKNIQYF. The CDR3 DNA reads as TGTGCCAGCGGATCAGGGGCGGGAGCCAAAAACATTCAGTACTTC. V gene TRBV7-9 combines with J gene TRBJ2-4; TRBD1 might be the D (6 bases). CDR3 length: 15 amino acids. Germline CDR1 and CDR2: SEHNR and FQNEAQ (reference sequence). Trimming took 8 bases from V and 0 from J, leaving 14 bases between them.

The chain joins TRBV10-1 to TRBJ1-4; TRBD1 might be the D (5 bases). The V end was cut by 6 bases, the J end by 0 bases, with 17 bases between. The CDR3 length is 17 residues. Germline V CDR1 and CDR2: WNHNN, SYGVQD (reference sequence). The CDR3 reads CASSGGRGTATNEKLFF. Written as DNA, the CDR3 is TGCGCCAGCAGCGGGGGACGGGGCACCGCAACTAATGAAAAACTGTTTTTT.

This clone was recorded a few times. The J gene is TRBJ2-3, the V gene TRBV6-5; 9 bases fit TRBD2. Germline V gives CDR1 MNHEY, CDR2 SVGAGI. The junction had 7 bases not matched to a gene; V was cut back by 5 bases and J by 4 bases. CDR3 length equals 15 residues. CDR3 DNA sequence: TGTGCCAGCAGTCCCGGGACTAGCTTCCCAGATACGCAGTATTTT. This translates into CASSPGTSFPDTQYF.

J is TRBJ2-2 and V is TRBV7-2, with 7 nucleotides matching TRBD1. Germline lookup yields CDR1 SGHTA and CDR2 FQGNSA. The CDR3 sequence is 16 residues long. Trimming took 7 bases from V and 0 from J; bases not matched to a gene: 8. CDR3 DNA: TGTGCCAGCACCCGGTGGGGACAGCCGAACACCGGGGAGCTGTTTTTT. This gives the protein CASTRWGQPNTGELFF.

This chain links TRBV4-1 with TRBJ2-4, with TRBD2 matching over 14 bases. Unmatched junction bases numbered 13, after V lost 3 bases and J lost 6 bases. Per the germline V gene, CDR1 is MGHRA and CDR2 is YSYEKL. CDR3 length: 19 amino acids. Here the CDR3 reads CASSQTRLAGGPGPNIQYF. The CDR3 bases are TGCGCCAGCAGCCAGACCAGACTAGCGGGGGGGCCCGGTCCAAACATTCAGTACTTC.

The chain links TRBV6-6 to TRBJ2-7; 10 bases are a match to TRBD1. Trimming took 5 bases from V and 6 from J; bases not matched to a gene: 10. The length of the CDR3 is 15 residues. Germline assignment: CDR1 MNHNY and CDR2 SVGAGI (reference sequence). The chain's CDR3 is CASSGPGQGPGEQYF. The CDR3 DNA reads TGTGCCAGCAGTGGGCCGGGACAGGGGCCCGGCGAGCAGTACTTC.

The V call is TRBV7-2, the J call TRBJ1-5; TRBD1 might be the D (6 bases). The V end was cut by 5 bases, the J end by 0 bases, with 23 bases between. Per germline, CDR1 SGHTA and CDR2 FQGNSA. This CDR3 has 19 amino acids. The CDR3, as DNA: TGTGCCAGCAGCCCGGCGACAGGAGGTAATGTCTATAGCAATCAGCCCCAGCATTTT. Amino acids: CASSPATGGNVYSNQPQHF.

This chain connects TRBV7-9 to TRBJ2-2; 11 nucleotides line up with TRBD2. The CDR3 runs to 15 residues. V trimming: 5 bases; J trimming: 3 bases; junction bases outside the gene matches: 2. From germline, CDR1 is SEHNR and CDR2 FQNEAQ (reference sequence). This chain's CDR3 is CASSPGLADTGELFF. Here the CDR3 DNA reads TGTGCCAGCAGCCCGGGACTAGCGGACACCGGGGAGCTGTTTTTT.

V usage is TRBV5-4 and J usage is TRBJ2-5; D is ambiguous. CDR1 and CDR2 from the germline V gene are SGHNT and YYREEE (reference sequence). The CDR3 runs 14 residues. The ends were cut back, 0 bases at V and 5 bases at J, with 11 bases in the middle. In nucleotides, the CDR3 is TGTGCCAGCAGCTTGGTCGAGCGTCGGGAGACCCAGTACTTC. Protein: CASSLVERRETQYF.

The J gene is TRBJ2-1, the V gene TRBV2; D is perhaps TRBD2 (6 bases). CDR1 SNHLY and CDR2 FYNNEI come from the germline V gene. The CDR3 is 15 amino acids. With 7 bases removed from V and 3 bases from J, the gap between germline ends came to 16 bases. The CDR3: CASTRDSRIYNEQFF. CDR3 DNA: TGTGCCAGCACTCGGGACTCCAGAATCTACAATGAGCAGTTCTTC. The whole variable domain, filled in from reference TRBV2 and TRBJ2-1, reads EPEVTQTPSHQVTQMGQEVILRCVPISNHLYFYWYRQILGQKVEFLVSFYNNEISEKSEIFDDQFSVERPDGSNFTLKIRSTKLEDSAMYFCASTRDSRIYNEQFFGPGTRLTVL.

V gene TRBV5-1 combines with J gene TRBJ2-7, with D possibly being TRBD2 (6 bases). CDR1 and CDR2 from the germline V gene are SGHRS and YFSETQ. V was trimmed by 0 bases and J by 4 bases, leaving 11 bases between them. There are 14 residues in the CDR3. In DNA form, the CDR3 reads TGCGCCAGCAGCTTGGGGGACTGGGGTTACGAGCAGTACTTC. Protein product: CASSLGDWGYEQYF. Drawing the rest from reference TRBV5-1 and TRBJ2-7, the complete variable domain is KAGVTQTPRYLIKTRGQQVTLSCSPISGHRSVSWYQQTPGQGLQFLFEYFSETQRNKGNFPGRFSGRQFSNSRSEMNVSTLELGDSALYLCASSLGDWGYEQYFGPGTRLTVT.

The V and J genes are TRBV4-3 and TRBJ2-1; 9 bases are a match to TRBD1. CDR1 is LGHNA and CDR2 is YSLEER in the germline V gene. This CDR3 spans 16 amino acids. Trimming at V came to 0 bases and at J to 4 bases, leaving 4 bases not matched to a gene. The CDR3 DNA follows: TGCGCCAGCAGCCAAGATAGGGACAGGGTGTACAATGAGCAGTTCTTC. This sequence encodes CASSQDRDRVYNEQFF.

The J gene is TRBJ2-4, the V gene TRBV19; 12 bases are a match to TRBD2. Germline V gene data show CDR1 as LNHDA and CDR2 as SQIVND (reference sequence). The trim removed 6 bases at V and 6 bases at J, leaving 3 bases unmatched. This CDR3 contains 14 residues. In nucleotides, the CDR3 is TGTGCCAGTAGCAGGACTAGCGGGACAAACATTCAGTACTTC. Amino acid sequence: CASSRTSGTNIQYF.

This clone was seen a handful of times. The gene calls are TRBV5-4 and TRBJ2-3, with a weak D call TRBD1 (6 bases). Germline CDR1 reads SGHNT; CDR2 reads YYREEE (reference sequence). Trimming removed 7 bases at V and 7 bases at J, with 25 bases between. The CDR3 is 16 residues long. The CDR3 DNA reads as TGTGCCAGCCGCCATGAGGGCAGGGGCGGTTTCAATACGCAGTATTTT. Translation: CASRHEGRGGFNTQYF.

The chain is built from TRBV10-2 and TRBJ1-1, with a weak D call TRBD1 (5 bases). The CDR3 runs to 15 residues. Germline CDR1 is WSHSY and CDR2 is SAAADI. Trimming removed 3 bases from V and 1 base from J, with 12 bases in between. CDR3 coding DNA: TGCGCCAGCAGTGATCTCGGGGGGGAGAACACTGAAGCTTTCTTT. Encoded protein: CASSDLGGENTEAFF.

The chain has TRBV5-4 and TRBJ1-6; D is possibly TRBD1 (5 bases). CDR3 length equals 15 residues. Between the trimmed V and J ends, which lost 4 bases and 1 base, there was a span of 9 bases. Germline lookup yields CDR1 SGHNT and CDR2 YYREEE (reference sequence). In DNA form, the CDR3 reads TGTGCCAGCAGCCGCGACAGATCCTATAATTCACCCCTCCACTTT. It yields the protein CASSRDRSYNSPLHF.

This clone occurred a few times. J is TRBJ2-1 and V is TRBV4-1; 10 bases are a match to TRBD2. CDR1 is MGHRA, CDR2 YSYEKL, per germline. Germline trimming cut 5 bases from V and 0 bases from J; bases unmatched to any gene: 13. The CDR3 has 19 amino acids. CDR3 DNA sequence: TGCGCCAGCAGCGATAGGGTCTTTAGCGGGGGGTACTCCTACAATGAGCAGTTCTTC. Protein product: CASSDRVFSGGYSYNEQFF.

The DNA for the CDR3 is TGTGCCAGCAGCTTAGATCGGGGGGCCCGACCTACGCAGTATTTT. Translated, it gives CASSLDRGARPTQYF. The chain employs TRBV11-2 and TRBJ2-3; perhaps TRBD2 as D (7 bases). The germline gives CDR1 SGHAT, CDR2 FQNNGV. This CDR3 is 15 amino acids long. V was cut by 0 bases and J by 8 bases, with 15 bases left in between.

This chain joins TRBV9 and TRBJ2-7, with 7 bases aligning to TRBD2. CDR1 and CDR2 from the germline V gene are SGDLS and YYNGEE. This CDR3 has 14 residues. With 2 bases clipped from V and 5 bases from J, the junction kept 7 bases outside the gene matches. CDR3 amino acids: CASSVGGSFDEQYF. The CDR3 DNA reads as TGTGCCAGCAGCGTCGGCGGGAGTTTCGACGAGCAGTACTTC.

V and J are TRBV5-1 and TRBJ1-2, with 9 bases aligning to TRBD1. After removal of 4 bases from V and 7 bases from J, the junction contained 8 bases not matched to a gene. Germline CDR1 is SGHRS and CDR2 is YFSETQ. The CDR3 length is 14 residues. CDR3 amino acids: CASSPGQGLSGYTF. The CDR3 DNA reads as TGCGCCAGCAGCCCGGGACAGGGTTTAAGTGGCTACACCTTC.

The chain links TRBV5-6 to TRBJ2-2, with a possible D match to TRBD1 (6 bases). Germline lookup yields CDR1 SGHDT and CDR2 YYEEEE. CDR3 length: 15 residues. V was shortened by 4 bases and J by 3 bases, with 13 bases between the two germline ends. The CDR3 bases are TGTGCCAGCAGCCCCAGACAGGAGCACACCGGGGAGCTGTTTTTT. Its protein is CASSPRQEHTGELFF.

The rearrangement links TRBV11-2 to TRBJ2-7, with a tentative D call TRBD2 (7 bases). The germline V gene encodes CDR1 SGHAT and CDR2 FQNNGV. The CDR3 is 15 residues long. Between the trimmed V and J ends, which lost 1 base and 3 bases, there was a span of 13 bases. The CDR3 loop is CASSLGTRGGYEQYF. The CDR3 DNA is TGTGCCAGCAGCTTAGGGACTAGAGGGGGCTACGAGCAGTACTTC.

The rearrangement uses TRBV9 and TRBJ2-7; 12 nucleotides match TRBD2. The V gene end was trimmed by 2 bases and the J gene end by 4 bases; junction bases not matched to a gene: 13. The CDR3 runs to 18 residues. From germline, CDR1 is SGDLS and CDR2 YYNGEE. In DNA, the CDR3 is TGTGCCAGCAGCGTCGGGCTAGCGGGAGGGCCCGGGTCTTACGAGCAGTACTTC. Residues: CASSVGLAGGPGSYEQYF.

The chain combines TRBV19 with TRBJ2-6; D is possibly TRBD1 (6 bases). V lost 8 bases to trimming and J lost 4 bases, with 21 bases between them. There are 17 residues in the CDR3. Germline V gene sequence: CDR1 LNHDA, CDR2 SQIVND (reference sequence). CDR3 residues: CASHLGINRAGANVLTF. The CDR3 DNA sequence: TGTGCCAGTCATCTGGGGATTAACAGGGCCGGGGCCAACGTCCTGACTTTC. Looking up the rest from reference TRBV19 and TRBJ2-6 gives the full variable domain: DGGITQSPKYLFRKEGQNVTLSCEQNLNHDAMYWYRQDPGQGLRLIYYSQIVNDFQKGDIAEGYSVSREKKESFPLTVTSAQKNPTAFYLCASHLGINRAGANVLTFGAGSRLTVL.